The clone carrying this T cell receptor (beta chain) was counted a few times. Its specificity is not known. These data originate in a study of blood T cells in healthy people across ages. Whole-study results and caveats: When set beside aged donors, long-lived donors presented more naive CD4+ cells and higher diversity.

Together with a sample-barcoded 5' primer, a J-beta primer mix was included in a second PCR lasting about 6 to 11 cycles. The template-switch adaptor, which had 12 random nucleotides, put a tag on each cDNA molecule. Each single sample gave us at least 2.5 million CDR3-containing paired-end reads. MiXCR was run by TCRdb on the 5' RACE reads, yielding one entry per CDR3 protein. The sample lists almost 550,000 distinct CDR3 sequences; around 24% were seen once. These data were likewise used in another study, on T cells of mothers and their children.

The source is a boy aged 5 to 17 in good health. The sample taken for sequencing was blood.

CDR3 coding DNA: TGCAGCGTTGTTGGCTCTGGGGCCAACGTCCTGACTTTC. It codes for CSVVGSGANVLTF. The chain recombines TRBV29-1 with TRBJ2-6, with D uncertain. The CDR3 has 13 residues. CDR1 and CDR2 from the germline V gene are SQVTM and ANQGSEA. V was trimmed by 4 bases and J by 0 bases, leaving 4 bases between them.